This T cell receptor (beta chain) came from a study of naive and memory T cell subsets. Cells stained for CD3, CD4, CD8, CD45RA and CD27 were sorted into four subsets. The CDR3 consists of 15 residues. The trim removed 6 bases at V and 5 bases at J, leaving 8 bases unmatched. CDR1 and CDR2 from the germline V gene are MRHNA and SNTAGT. Study findings and constraints: Over 95% of naive TCR sequences appeared only once after error correction, unlike memory subsets. TCR abundance followed a power law differing between naive and memory subsets. Gini index rose across naive, CM, EM and EMRA in CD4 and CD8. A few larger clonotypes appeared in naive repertoires, especially CD8, possibly memory cells re-expressing CD45RA.

The beta constant-region primer was an equimolar mix of two oligonucleotides covering TRBC1 and TRBC2. Four rounds of PCR amplified the ligated cDNA using nested alpha and beta constant-region primers plus SP2. TCRdb re-analysed the UMI-ligation and nested PCR reads in MiXCR, keeping a single row per CDR3 protein. The top ten clones hold roughly 0.1% of a sample with 150,000 or so distinct CDR3 sequences, approximately 22% of them seen once. This clonotype came up many times. Its antigen is as yet unknown. What was sequenced was naive CD4+ T cells from blood. The V and J genes are TRBV6-4 and TRBJ2-1; 9 nucleotides align to TRBD2. The sequence was collected from a human donor in good health. The CDR3 reads CASSLGLAGNNEQFF. As DNA, the CDR3 is TGTGCCAGCAGCCTGGGGCTAGCGGGAAACAATGAGCAGTTCTTC.